This T cell receptor beta chain was recorded in a study of shared clonotypes between healthy human individuals. Details on this clone: Antigen specificity is unknown.

Germline V gene sequence: CDR1 MNHEY, CDR2 SMNVEV (reference sequence). The CDR3 has 16 residues. V was pared by 1 base and J by 1 base, with 13 bases between. CD45RO negativity and positive selection for CCR7 defined naive CD8 cells, a population that excluded terminally differentiated effector memory CD45RA+ cells. In the source study's methods: Sequence data from immunoSEQ were junction-only and lacked quality scores; consequently, filtering differed. TCRdb's table, derived via immunoSEQ multiplex PCR, lists solely in-frame clones and lacks some. D and trimming come from the DNA, and the V and J calls and clone size come from that table. The sample has roughly 2,000,000 clones; approximately 92% are singletons. General study results and limits: Naive subsets generally had larger estimated richness than memory subsets.

The chain recombines TRBV27 with TRBJ1-1, with D hard to call. The source is a man younger than 30 in good health. Some clones in this sample may be carry-over from other donors' samples. Sequencing used naive CD8+ T cells from PBMCs. CDR3 in amino acids: CASSLFWEVGNTEAFF. CDR3 DNA: TGTGCCAGCAGTTTATTCTGGGAGGTGGGGAACACTGAAGCTTTCTTT.